These 16 T cell receptor beta chains share one sample of origin, sequenced in a study of blood T cell repertoires in COVID-19. This table comes from immunoSEQ multiplex PCR, and its TCRdb copy is limited to in-frame clones, with some not included. Of a few hundred thousand clones listed, about 90% are singletons. The sequencing input was PBMCs or T cells enriched from blood (not recorded which). The origin of the receptors is a woman aged 25 to 45 who had recovered from COVID-19.

This chain uses TRBV7-2 with TRBJ1-5; 8 bases fit TRBD1. The CDR3 length is 15 residues. Trimming removed 6 bases from V and 2 bases from J; junction bases left unmatched: 6. Germline CDR1 reads SGHTA; CDR2 reads FQGNSA. The CDR3 DNA reads as TGTGCCAGCAGATCCGACAGGGGAGGCAATCAGCCCCAGCATTTT. Translating it yields CASRSDRGGNQPQHF.

The chain carries TRBV10-3 and TRBJ1-2; 8 bases match TRBD1. CDR1 is ENHRY, CDR2 SYGVKD, per germline. The CDR3 sequence is 14 residues long. The V gene end was trimmed by 6 bases and the J gene end by 6 bases; junction bases not matched to a gene: 9. In DNA form, the CDR3 reads TGTGCCATCAGCTATCTGACAGGGGAGGATGGCTACACCTTC. The encoded protein is CAISYLTGEDGYTF.

The V call is TRBV7-8, the J call TRBJ1-5; tentatively, D is TRBD1 (6 bases). V lost 1 base, J lost 5 bases, and 15 bases lay in between. Per the germline V gene, CDR1 is SGHVS and CDR2 is FQNEAQ. The CDR3 is 16 residues long. The CDR3 region has the DNA TGTGCCAGCAGCTTAGTGGGGGGGGCCGGGGATCAGCCCCAGCATTTT. Its protein product is CASSLVGGAGDQPQHF.

The chain's CDR3 is CAWSGQFGNQPQHF. As DNA, the CDR3 is TGTGCCTGGAGCGGACAATTCGGAAATCAGCCCCAGCATTTT. This rearrangement joins TRBV30 to TRBJ1-5, with D possibly being TRBD1 (5 bases). Germline CDR1 reads GTSNPN; CDR2 reads SVGIG (reference sequence). CDR3 size: 14 residues. V shed 3 bases and J shed 4 bases, with 13 bases lying between them.

The chain couples TRBV2 to TRBJ2-7; no reliable D call. CDR3 length equals 12 residues. The V gene's germline CDR1 is SNHLY and CDR2 FYNNEI. V was shortened by 7 bases and J by 6 bases, with 13 bases between the two germline ends. CDR3 sequence reads: CASTMEQSEQYF. In DNA form, the CDR3 reads TGTGCCAGCACTATGGAACAGTCCGAGCAGTACTTC. The full variable domain, completed using reference TRBV2 and TRBJ2-7, is EPEVTQTPSHQVTQMGQEVILRCVPISNHLYFYWYRQILGQKVEFLVSFYNNEISEKSEIFDDQFSVERPDGSNFTLKIRSTKLEDSAMYFCASTMEQSEQYFGPGTRLTVT.

The chain links TRBV7-2 to TRBJ2-7; 10 bases map to TRBD2. The V and J ends lost 6 bases and 0 bases, in that order; junction bases with no gene match: 5. The CDR3 covers 15 residues. Germline-derived CDR1 and CDR2 are SGHTA and FQGNSA. The CDR3 DNA reads as TGTGCCAGCAGTGTACTAGCGGGGAGCTCCTACGAGCAGTACTTC. It translates to CASSVLAGSSYEQYF.

The chain carries TRBV6-5 and TRBJ2-2, with 7 bases aligning to TRBD1. Germline CDR1 reads MNHEY; CDR2 reads SVGAGI. Trimming took 7 bases from V and 1 from J; bases not matched to a gene: 3. This CDR3 region has 14 residues. The CDR3 coding sequence is TGTGCCAGCACGTGGGACAGGAACACCGGGGAGCTGTTTTTT. This gives the protein CASTWDRNTGELFF.

The CDR3 region has the DNA TGTGCCAGCAGCCAAGATCCGAGGGACAGATATGGCTACACCTTC. Its translation: CASSQDPRDRYGYTF. The V gene is TRBV3-1 (or the pseudogene TRBV3-2), the J gene TRBJ1-2; 7 bases line up with TRBD1. Trimming took 0 bases from V and 5 from J; bases not matched to a gene: 6. This CDR3 spans 15 amino acids. Looked up from germline, CDR1 is LGHDT and CDR2 is YNNKEL (reference sequence).

The rearrangement uses TRBV27 and TRBJ2-7, with TRBD2 identical over 8 bases. V was pared by 4 bases and J by 0 bases, with 11 bases of the junction left unmatched. Per the germline V gene, CDR1 is MNHEY and CDR2 is SMNVEV (reference sequence). The CDR3 has 17 amino acids. CDR3 residues: CASSSVASGPSSYEQYF. In nucleotides, the CDR3 is TGTGCCAGCAGTTCAGTGGCTAGCGGGCCGAGCTCCTACGAGCAGTACTTC.

The rearrangement uses TRBV4-1 and TRBJ1-3; no clear D. The CDR3 sequence is 15 residues long. The V gene's germline CDR1 is MGHRA and CDR2 YSYEKL. V lost 0 bases and J 0 bases, leaving 6 bases between the germline ends. This CDR3 reads CASSQESYSGNTIYF. The CDR3 DNA sequence: TGCGCCAGCAGCCAAGAGAGCTACTCTGGAAACACCATATATTTT.

The chain combines TRBV28 with TRBJ2-3; 7 positions agree with TRBD2. Trimming cost V 3 bases and J 0 bases; bases outside gene matches: 3. Germline V gene sequence: CDR1 MDHEN, CDR2 SYDVKM. The CDR3 totals 15 residues. The CDR3 region has the DNA TGTGCCAGCAGTTTGGGGGGGTTCAGCACAGATACGCAGTATTTT. As protein: CASSLGGFSTDTQYF.

The chain has TRBV19 and TRBJ2-7, with TRBD1 matching over 7 bases. Germline V gene lookup returns CDR1 LNHDA and CDR2 SQIVND (reference sequence). The trim removed 11 bases at V and 1 base at J, leaving 11 bases unmatched. The CDR3 sequence is 14 residues long. CDR3 sequence reads: CASTAHRGSYEQYF. DNA for the CDR3: TGTGCCTCCACCGCCCACAGGGGTTCCTACGAGCAGTACTTC.

The V gene is TRBV27, the J gene TRBJ2-7, with TRBD2 identical over 8 bases. Germline-derived CDR1 and CDR2 are MNHEY and SMNVEV (reference sequence). This CDR3 comprises 15 residues. Trimming took 9 bases from V and 3 from J; bases not matched to a gene: 13. CDR3 coding DNA: TGTGCCAGTCAGTTGAGGGGCGGGAGGAACTACGAGCAGTACTTC. Its translation is CASQLRGGRNYEQYF.

V gene TRBV6-4 combines with J gene TRBJ2-2, with 10 bases aligning to TRBD1. The CDR3 contains 17 residues. V lost 3 bases, J lost 4 bases, and 8 bases stayed unmatched. The germline V gene has CDR1 MRHNA and CDR2 SNTAGT. CDR3 residues: CASSEVGGTGVTGELFF. CDR3 bases: TGTGCCAGCAGTGAGGTCGGCGGGACAGGGGTCACCGGGGAGCTGTTTTTT.

The gene calls are TRBV10-3 and TRBJ2-3; D possibly corresponds to TRBD2 (5 bases). The CDR3 sequence is 15 residues long. Germline assignment: CDR1 ENHRY and CDR2 SYGVKD. Trimming pared 3 bases from V and 3 bases from J, leaving 13 bases between. The DNA for the CDR3 is TGTGCCATCAGTGATAATTTCCGAGGGACAGATACGCAGTATTTT. This encodes CAISDNFRGTDTQYF.

The chain combines TRBV5-6 with TRBJ1-1; TRBD1 matches at 10 bases. The V segment lost 6 bases and the J segment 3 bases; nucleotides outside the gene matches: 5. This CDR3 contains 14 residues. Germline CDR1 and CDR2: SGHDT and YYEEEE. This chain's CDR3 is CASTRTGGDTEAFF. CDR3 nucleotide sequence: TGTGCCAGCACCCGGACAGGGGGGGACACTGAAGCTTTCTTT.